A selection of T cell receptor beta chains follows, all from one sample in a study of shared clonotypes between healthy human individuals. Profiling relied on immunoSEQ multiplex PCR, and the TCRdb table lists in-frame clones only, not all of them. The table includes some 2 million clones, 95% detected once. The source material was naive CD4+ T cells sorted from blood. The receptors shown here come from a man aged 18 to 35 in good health. CDR3s leave out the opening cysteine and the closing phenylalanine or tryptophan. A clone size is listed for some rows: how often the clone was seen (once, few, many), or a class if it is expanded.

size | V | CDR3
few | TRBV2 | AIRGTSENQETQY
. | TRBV4-2 | ASGKRRENTEAF
. | TRBV27 | ASSPGHPSYEQY
. | TRBV25-1 | ATRATGFQETQY
. | TRBV4-1 | ASSQEWGSSGGNTIY
. | TRBV11-2 | ASSLDLAGGVKTQY
. | TRBV27 | ASSFYRGPQETQY
. | TRBV2 | ASTGQGMQPQH
. | TRBV7-2 | ASSLTWGQPQH
. | TRBV5-4 | ASSWGETAQANTGELF
. | TRBV5-1 | ASSLGVGLPYNEQF
. | TRBV5-1 | ASSLGTGVGYGYT
once | TRBV7-2 | ASSLILYEQY
. | TRBV5-1 | ASSLGGPSGNTIY
once | TRBV28 | ASSPGQGATEAF
. | TRBV7-6 | ASSSKATAHLF
. | TRBV5-1 | ASSGLREGETQY
. | TRBV6-6 | ASSYGAGKYEQY
. | TRBV18 | ASSPTQGNYGYT
. | TRBV30 | ACTGQASSYNSPLH
. | TRBV9 | ASSVTAGGQETQY
. | TRBV28 | ASSSGSRGQPQH
. | TRBV29-1 | SALHGDPSGEQY
. | TRBV14 | ASSLLDRLAGGEQY
. | TRBV5-1 | ASAGLAGGRETQY
. | TRBV11-2 | ASSPIVGPPQETQY
. | TRBV5-1 | ASSLSSSPTSGNTIY
. | TRBV5-6 | ASRSDIRGTGELF
. | TRBV28 | ASRPGQGLYEQY
. | TRBV6-4 | ASSERLPLEQY
. | TRBV7-9 | ASSNGQGGYGYT
. | TRBV2 | ASRQGGLMSEKLF
. | TRBV5-1 | ASSPGTESSGNTIY
. | TRBV10-1 | ASSEGGLKTDTQY
. | TRBV6-5 | ASSEGLASHEQY
few | TRBV6-5 | ASSYTYTAGTIY
few | TRBV25-1 | ASRDSRGAL
. | TRBV6-1 | ASSGGLAGYNEQF
. | TRBV7-2 | AGKYEQY
. | TRBV19 | ASSSGQGEYNSPLH
. | TRBV6-5 | ASSPGSWGTEAF
. | TRBV5-4 | ASSLGSRGETQY
. | TRBV5-6 | ASSPTGGGLQPQH
. | TRBV7-7 | ASSLGTGYQETQY